The present entry profiles one T cell receptor (beta chain) with its context. Measured with immunoSEQ multiplex PCR; TCRdb has only the in-frame clones, and not every one. The table lists under 200,000 clones, 86% of them singletons. The CDR3 runs 12 residues. Trimming removed 0 bases at V and 9 bases at J, with 9 bases between. CDR1 and CDR2 from the germline V gene are LGHNA and YSLEER. This sample was taken from a study of blood T cell repertoires in COVID-19. Study summary: Some COVID-19 samples were acute and others convalescent; all came from the United States, Italy and Spain.

The chain joins TRBV4-3 to TRBJ2-7, with a weak D call TRBD1 (5 bases). The source of this sequence is a man in his 70s with acute or convalescent COVID-19. The sample was peripheral blood. The CDR3 region is CASSQEGVRQYF. The CDR3 DNA is TGCGCCAGCAGCCAAGAAGGGGTAAGGCAGTACTTC.